This passage covers 9 T cell receptor beta chains from one sample sequenced in a study of T cells in Graves' hyperthyroidism and ophthalmopathy. TCR beta CDR3 regions were amplified from RNA transcripts. HTBI primers were employed in a first-round RT-PCR of the TCR CDR3. From the multiplex PCR reads, TCRdb called clonotypes with MiXCR, one entry per CDR3 protein. The sample holds about 840,000 distinct CDR3 sequences, 35% to 45% seen once. Sequencing used blood. These receptors were obtained from a man younger than 35 with Graves' hyperthyroidism.

The chain couples TRBV2 to TRBJ1-1; no definite D call. The length of the CDR3 is 16 residues. V lost 3 bases to trimming and J lost 3 bases, with 17 bases between them. Germline CDR1 and CDR2: SNHLY and FYNNEI. CDR3 in DNA: TGTGCCAGCAGTGACGGCCCTGGCAACTCCGACACTGAAGCTTTCTTT. Encoded protein: CASSDGPGNSDTEAFF.

This clonotype showed up just a few times. This chain joins TRBV6-5 and TRBJ2-5, with a possible D match to TRBD2 (7 bases). CDR1 is MNHEY and CDR2 is SVGAGI in the germline V gene. CDR3 length equals 13 residues. Deletions cut 2 bases from V and 6 bases from J, with 10 bases between. CDR3: CASSYMGGQTQYF. The DNA for the CDR3 is TGTGCCAGCAGTTACATGGGGGGGCAGACCCAGTACTTC.

This clonotype was seen more than once but under ten times. In nucleotides, the CDR3 is TGTGCCAGCACCGCAGACGGCGGGGGGCCTGTGGGGGAGCTGTTTTTT. It codes for CASTADGGGPVGELFF. The rearrangement links TRBV12-3 or TRBV12-4 to TRBJ2-2, with 8 nucleotides matching TRBD2. The CDR3 extends over 16 amino acids. Trimming at V came to 7 bases and at J to 8 bases, leaving 15 bases not matched to a gene.

The rearrangement links TRBV20-1 to TRBJ2-5; D ambiguous. The CDR3 spans 12 residues. Trimming took off 6 bases at V and 5 bases at J, with 13 bases between the two ends. CDR1 is DFQATT, CDR2 SNEGSKA, per germline (reference sequence). The CDR3 is CSAKDQIETQYF. In DNA, the CDR3 is TGCAGTGCCAAGGACCAGATTGAGACCCAGTACTTC.

This clonotype has more than one count but fewer than ten. This sequence joins TRBV9 and TRBJ1-1; D is undetermined. This CDR3 contains 14 residues. Deletions cut 4 bases from V and 3 bases from J, with 13 bases between. The germline gives CDR1 SGDLS, CDR2 YYNGEE. The CDR3 here is CASSLHDVDTEAFF. Written as DNA, the CDR3 is TGTGCCAGCAGCTTACATGACGTAGACACTGAAGCTTTCTTT.

A note on this clonotype: This may arise from a read error, as a much more abundant clone is one base away. This rearrangement joins TRBV20-1 to TRBJ1-2; D uncertain. The CDR3 is 15 residues long. Germline V gene lookup returns CDR1 DFQATT and CDR2 SNEGSKA (reference sequence). The CDR3 reads CSAGDRGSPSDGYTF. CDR3 nucleotide sequence: TGCAGTGCTGGAGATCGAGGGTCACCCTCTGATGGCTACACCTTC.

The chain joins TRBV14 to TRBJ2-5; D not certain. V was cut by 2 bases and J by 5 bases, with 12 bases left in between. Per germline, CDR1 SGHDN and CDR2 FVKESK. The CDR3 loop spans 14 amino acids. The CDR3 sequence is CASSQTGRLETQYF. For the CDR3, the DNA is TGTGCCAGCAGCCAAACGGGCCGGCTGGAGACCCAGTACTTC.

The chain uses TRBV5-1 and TRBJ2-5; 8 bases map to TRBD2. The CDR3 covers 15 residues. With V trimmed by 2 bases and J by 2 bases, 5 bases remained unmatched. Germline V lookup: CDR1 SGHRS, CDR2 YFSETQ. CDR3 residues: CASSFGGVRQETQYF. CDR3 nucleotides: TGCGCCAGCAGCTTCGGGGGGGTGAGGCAAGAGACCCAGTACTTC.

The chain has TRBV2 and TRBJ2-6, with 8 bases identical to TRBD1. The trim removed 6 bases at V and 10 bases at J, leaving 20 bases unmatched. The germline V gene encodes CDR1 SNHLY and CDR2 FYNNEI. The CDR3 runs 18 residues. CDR3 nucleotides: TGTGCCAGCAGCCCAACAAAATTCTGGACAGGGCGTATGAACGTCCTGACTTTC. Protein: CASSPTKFWTGRMNVLTF.